Each of the 12 T cell receptor beta chains below was sequenced from the same sample in a study of T cells in Graves' hyperthyroidism and ophthalmopathy. Amplification targeted TCR beta CDR3 regions from RNA transcripts. The HTBI primer set drove a first-round RT-PCR of the TCR CDR3. TCRdb fed the multiplex PCR reads into MiXCR, producing one record per CDR3 protein. This repertoire shows 390,000 or so distinct CDR3 sequences, about 14% found once; its top ten account for around 14%. The sample was blood. These receptors came from a man aged 18 to 35 with Graves' ophthalmopathy.

The rearrangement uses TRBV5-6 and TRBJ1-1; D remains unclear. The ends were cut back, 4 bases at V and 4 bases at J, with 11 bases in the middle. The germline V gene encodes CDR1 SGHDT and CDR2 YYEEEE. The CDR3 runs to 13 residues. The CDR3 coding sequence is TGTGCCAGCAGCCCTATCACAGTCACTGAAGCTTTCTTT. Amino acid sequence: CASSPITVTEAFF.

Ten or more counts support this clonotype. The genes are TRBV14 and TRBJ2-7; no clear D gene. The CDR3 is 15 amino acids. The germline V and J ends were trimmed by 1 base and 2 bases, with 12 bases remaining between them. Germline V lookup: CDR1 SGHDN, CDR2 FVKESK. The DNA for the CDR3 is TGTGCCAGCAGCCAAGGGGCGAACCCAGCCTACGAGCAGTACTTC. Protein: CASSQGANPAYEQYF. Full variable domain (outside the CDR3, taken from reference TRBV14 and TRBJ2-7): EAGVTQFPSHSVIEKGQTVTLRCDPISGHDNLYWYRRVMGKEIKFLLHFVKESKQDESGMPNNRFLAERTGGTYSTLKVQPAELEDSGVYFCASSQGANPAYEQYFGPGTRLTVT.

The chain links TRBV9 to TRBJ2-1; 10 bases are shared with TRBD2. The CDR3 has 15 residues. Germline values: CDR1 SGDLS, CDR2 YYNGEE. The V and J ends lost 0 bases and 8 bases, in that order; junction bases with no gene match: 5. The CDR3 spells CASSVASGRVHEQFF. CDR3 coding DNA: TGTGCCAGCAGCGTAGCTAGCGGGAGAGTGCATGAGCAGTTCTTC.

This clonotype has a count of ten or more. The rearrangement uses TRBV29-1 and TRBJ2-5, with 12 bases that match TRBD2. V dropped 6 bases and J dropped 4; count of bases not matched to a gene: 18. Germline CDR1 and CDR2: SQVTM and ANQGSEA. The CDR3 sequence is 18 residues long. The CDR3 DNA reads TGCAGCGTCCCTAGGACTAGCGGGGACTTGGTCCGAGGAGAGACCCAGTACTTC. It encodes CSVPRTSGDLVRGETQYF. The complete variable domain, with remaining parts taken from reference TRBV29-1 and TRBJ2-5, reads SAVISQKPSRDICQRGTSLTIQCQVDSQVTMMFWYRQQPGQSLTLIATANQGSEATYESGFVIDKFPISRPNLTFSTLTVSNMSPEDSSIYLCSVPRTSGDLVRGETQYFGPGTRLLVL.

The V call is TRBV24-1, the J call TRBJ2-1; TRBD2 matches at 9 bases. Losses at the gene ends were 4 bases for V and 9 bases for J; bases not matched to a gene: 6. CDR3 size: 14 residues. Germline CDR1 and CDR2: KGHDR and SFDVKD. The CDR3 here is CATSDYGTSPEQFF. CDR3 DNA sequence: TGTGCCACCAGTGACTACGGGACTAGCCCTGAGCAGTTCTTC.

This chain uses TRBV19 with TRBJ2-7; D ambiguous. The V end was cut by 2 bases, the J end by 2 bases, with 10 bases between. This CDR3 contains 14 residues. Germline lookup yields CDR1 LNHDA and CDR2 SQIVND (reference sequence). In nucleotides, the CDR3 is TGTGCCAGTAGTATAAGGTCAGAGACCTACGAGCAGTACTTC. Translating gives CASSIRSETYEQYF.

This clonotype was counted ten times or more. The genes are TRBV24-1 and TRBJ2-3; D is unclear. Germline V gene sequence: CDR1 KGHDR, CDR2 SFDVKD. This CDR3 region has 14 residues. The ends were cut back, 4 bases at V and 6 bases at J, with 13 bases in the middle. The CDR3 nucleotides read TGTGCCACCAGTGAATACCTTGTCTCCGATACGCAGTATTTT. Translation gives CATSEYLVSDTQYF.

The table lists this clonotype with many counts. This sequence joins TRBV10-3 and TRBJ2-1; 9 nucleotides align to TRBD2. This CDR3 spans 15 amino acids. V lost 8 bases, J lost 8 bases, and 13 bases stayed unmatched. CDR1 is ENHRY, CDR2 SYGVKD, per germline. The CDR3 region is CAIGGVAGEVDEQFF. The CDR3 DNA reads as TGTGCCATCGGAGGTGTAGCGGGAGAAGTAGATGAGCAGTTCTTC.

V and J are TRBV14 and TRBJ2-1; 11 nucleotides agree with TRBD2. This CDR3 is built from 16 residues. CDR1 and CDR2 from the germline V gene are SGHDN and FVKESK. V lost 5 bases and J lost 8; bases outside the gene matches: 11. The CDR3 reads CASSTRTLAGGDEQFF. CDR3 bases: TGTGCCAGCAGCACAAGAACTCTAGCGGGGGGCGATGAGCAGTTCTTC.

This clonotype was picked up a small number of times. The rearrangement joins TRBV4-1 to TRBJ2-4, with 7 positions matching TRBD1. The CDR3 covers 20 residues. The J segment lost 1 base and the V segment lost 4 bases, leaving 19 bases of the junction unmatched. The V gene's germline CDR1 is MGHRA and CDR2 YSYEKL. Here the CDR3 reads CASSPGSKGQWRGAKNIQYF. The CDR3 bases are TGCGCCAGCAGCCCAGGGTCAAAGGGACAGTGGAGAGGGGCCAAAAACATTCAGTACTTC.

This clonotype came up a few times. This chain links TRBV4-2 with TRBJ2-3; 10 nucleotides agree with TRBD2. V dropped 1 base and J dropped 2; count of bases not matched to a gene: 6. The CDR3 is 17 residues long. Germline V gene sequence: CDR1 LGHNA, CDR2 YNFKEQ. CDR3 protein: CASSQVTAGGDTDTQYF. The CDR3 nucleotides are TGTGCCAGCAGCCAAGTCACAGCGGGAGGGGACACAGATACGCAGTATTTT.

There are a few counts of this clonotype. The chain has TRBV29-1 and TRBJ1-2, with D possibly TRBD1 on 6 matching bases. Looked up from germline, CDR1 is SQVTM and CDR2 is ANQGSEA. The CDR3 is 14 amino acids. Trimming pared 3 bases from V and 8 bases from J, leaving 19 bases between. CDR3 DNA sequence: TGCAGCGTTGATACCCACCTACAGGGAGGAGGCTACACCTTC. It translates to CSVDTHLQGGGYTF.